This TCR beta chain was sequenced during a study of blood T cell repertoires in COVID-19 (dated by TCRdb to the early 2020s). About the study as a whole: The collaborator samples originated in the United States, Italy and Spain and spanned the acute and convalescent phases of COVID-19. Sample metadata almost always included a de-identified subject ID, COVID-19 status, age in years and sex. Where HLA class I and class II types were available, the types were taken from metadata supplied by the sample provider, not from assay-based typing. Deeply sampled blood TCRbeta repertoires from subjects exposed to, actively infected with, or recovered from COVID-19 were included in the dataset. The material from the prospective study consisted of cDNA or gDNA derived from T cells, B-cell-depleted T cells, or PBMCs. Samples were obtained from the ongoing ImmuneRACE study (first 160 participants) and from 1,254 subjects provided by 6 global collaborators. A freely available public database, intended as a resource for researchers studying the immune response to SARS-CoV-2, is where the repertoires were released.

The germline V gene (reference sequence) specifies SGHNT as CDR1 and YYREEE as CDR2. Its CDR3 holds 15 amino acids, cysteine through phenylalanine. CDR3 DNA only is kept here, 45 bases in frame from base 1. Trimming takes 0 bases off V and 4 bases off J; junction bases not matched to a gene: 6. As concerns this clone: What this receptor recognizes is not known. Base qualities are not provided; no much larger clone lies one nucleotide away.

The research as a whole found: The amount of clinical and demographic metadata varied by source and participant and was provided uncurated.

TCRbeta CDR3 regions were amplified from genomic DNA using the immunoSEQ Assay, a bias-controlled multiplex PCR. Processing in the source paper ran as follows. The number of nucleated cells in each sample was estimated from the amplification of reference gene primers within the assay. To quantify the absolute abundance of each unique TCRbeta CDR3 rearrangement, sequence reads were collapsed and filtered. For each sample, productive Simpson clonality was calculated as the square root of Simpson's diversity index over productive rearrangements. This immuneACCESS table, as held by TCRdb, lists in-frame sequences with V and J called but not all clones. Of the missing ones, under half trace to an unresolved V gene in checked studies; the others have no known cause. V and J calls and clone size are as listed in that table; D and trimming were resolved from the DNA. In this sample the table shows 180,000 or so clones, approximately 83% of which occur a single time. The ten largest account for about 2.7% of the sample.

Whole blood was collected in K2EDTA tubes by collaborating institutions according to the institutions' own protocols. For TCRbeta analysis, collaborator samples were shipped as frozen whole blood, as isolated PBMCs, or as DNA extracted from either sample type. The receptor's source is a human donor with acute or convalescent COVID-19. The donor label of this sample is uncertain. The specimen was peripheral blood. The rearranged segments are TRBV5-4 and TRBJ1-1, with TRBD1 identical over 7 junction bases. The nucleotide sequence reads TGTGCCAGCAGCTTGGAGGGCAGGGGGAGCACTGAAGCTTTCTTT. Translation gives CASSLEGRGSTEAFF. With the rest looked up from the reference TRBV5-4 and TRBJ1-1 genes rather than sequenced, the full variable domain is ETGVTQSPTHLIKTRGQQVTLRCSSQSGHNTVSWYQQALGQGPQFIFQYYREEENGRGNFPPRFSGLQFPNYSSELNVNALELDDSALYLCASSLEGRGSTEAFFGQGTRLTVV.